In this sample, the clone carrying this T cell receptor beta chain turned up once. The source of the sample is a study of blood T cell repertoires in COVID-19. Study details: COVID-19 samples from acute and convalescent phases originated in the United States, Italy and Spain. In each case, the material was cDNA or gDNA derived from T cells, B-cell-depleted T cells, or PBMCs.

This CDR3 spans 16 amino acids. V lost 2 bases and J lost 0, with 10 bases in between. Per the germline V gene, CDR1 is SEHNR and CDR2 is FQNEAQ (reference sequence). Per the authors' pipeline: Reference gene primer amplification yielded estimated nucleated cell counts. Clones were sequenced by immunoSEQ multiplex PCR, and TCRdb holds only the in-frame ones, with some missing. V and J calls and clone size come straight from that table; D and trimming were deduced from the DNA. The sample consists of approximately 200,000 clones, approximately 85% of them appearing once. What was sequenced was peripheral blood. The chain has TRBV7-9 and TRBJ2-2, with D perhaps matching TRBD2 (5 bases). This TCR was sampled from a man in his fifties who had recovered from COVID-19. In DNA, the CDR3 is TGTGCCAGCAGCTTAAAGGGAGCCTCGAACACCGGGGAGCTGTTTTTT. Its translation: CASSLKGASNTGELFF.